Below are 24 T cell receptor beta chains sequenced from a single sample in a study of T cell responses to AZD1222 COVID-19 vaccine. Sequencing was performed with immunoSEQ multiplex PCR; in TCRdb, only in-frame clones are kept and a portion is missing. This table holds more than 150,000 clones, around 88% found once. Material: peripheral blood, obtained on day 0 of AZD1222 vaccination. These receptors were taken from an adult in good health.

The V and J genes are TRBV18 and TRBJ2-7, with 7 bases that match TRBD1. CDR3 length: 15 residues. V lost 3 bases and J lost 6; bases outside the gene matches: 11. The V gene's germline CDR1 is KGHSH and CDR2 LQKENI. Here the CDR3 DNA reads TGTGCCAGCTCACCCCCCGACAGGGTCGCGAGCGAGCAGTACTTC. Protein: CASSPPDRVASEQYF.

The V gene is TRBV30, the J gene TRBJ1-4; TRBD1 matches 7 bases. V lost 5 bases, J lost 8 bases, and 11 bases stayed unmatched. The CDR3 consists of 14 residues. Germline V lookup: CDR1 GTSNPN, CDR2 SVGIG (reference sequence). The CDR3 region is CAWGTGALNEKLFF. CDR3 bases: TGTGCCTGGGGTACAGGGGCCCTGAACGAAAAACTGTTTTTT.

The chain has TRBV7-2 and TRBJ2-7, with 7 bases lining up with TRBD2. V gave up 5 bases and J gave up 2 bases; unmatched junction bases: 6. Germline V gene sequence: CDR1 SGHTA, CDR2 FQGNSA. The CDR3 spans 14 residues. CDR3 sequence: CASSRSGPTYEQYF. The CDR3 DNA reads TGTGCCAGCAGCCGTAGCGGGCCAACCTACGAGCAGTACTTC.

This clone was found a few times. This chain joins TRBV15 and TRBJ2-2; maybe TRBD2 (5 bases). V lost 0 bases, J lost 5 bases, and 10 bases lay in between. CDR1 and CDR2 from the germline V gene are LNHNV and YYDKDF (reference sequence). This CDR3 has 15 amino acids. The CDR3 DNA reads TGTGCCACCAGCAGAGATTTAGGGAGAACCGGGGAGCTGTTTTTT. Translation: CATSRDLGRTGELFF.

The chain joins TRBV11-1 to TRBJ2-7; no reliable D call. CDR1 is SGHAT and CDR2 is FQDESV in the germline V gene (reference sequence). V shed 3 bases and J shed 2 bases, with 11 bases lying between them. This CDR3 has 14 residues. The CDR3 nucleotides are TGTGCCAGCAGCTTTTGGCAGGACGCCTACGAGCAGTACTTC. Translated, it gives CASSFWQDAYEQYF.

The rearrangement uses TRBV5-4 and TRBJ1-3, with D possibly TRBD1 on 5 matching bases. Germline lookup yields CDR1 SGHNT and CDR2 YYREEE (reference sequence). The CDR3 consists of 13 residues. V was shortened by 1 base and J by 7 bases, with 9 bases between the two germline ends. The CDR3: CASSLQGMNTIYF. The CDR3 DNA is TGTGCCAGCAGCTTGCAGGGTATGAACACCATATATTTT.

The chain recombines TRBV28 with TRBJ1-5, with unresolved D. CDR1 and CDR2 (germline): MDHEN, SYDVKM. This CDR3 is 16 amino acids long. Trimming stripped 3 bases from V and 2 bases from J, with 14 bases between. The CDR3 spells CASSFASGSGNQPQHF. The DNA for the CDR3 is TGTGCCAGCAGTTTCGCTTCCGGGTCGGGCAATCAGCCCCAGCATTTT.

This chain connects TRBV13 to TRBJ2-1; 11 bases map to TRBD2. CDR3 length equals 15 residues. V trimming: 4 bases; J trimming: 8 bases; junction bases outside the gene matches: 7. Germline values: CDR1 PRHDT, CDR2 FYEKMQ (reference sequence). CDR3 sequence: CASSYQTSGVDEQFF. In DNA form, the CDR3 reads TGTGCCAGCAGCTACCAGACTAGCGGGGTCGATGAGCAGTTCTTC.

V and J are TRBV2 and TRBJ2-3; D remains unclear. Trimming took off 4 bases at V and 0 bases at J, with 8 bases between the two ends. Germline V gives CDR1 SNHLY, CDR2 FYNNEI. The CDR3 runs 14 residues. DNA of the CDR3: TGTGCCAGCAGTGGGGCACGTAGCACAGATACGCAGTATTTT. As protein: CASSGARSTDTQYF.

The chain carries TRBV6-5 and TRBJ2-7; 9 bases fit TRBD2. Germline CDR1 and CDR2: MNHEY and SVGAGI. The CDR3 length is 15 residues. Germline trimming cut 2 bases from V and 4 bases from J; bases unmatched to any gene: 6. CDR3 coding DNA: TGTGCCAGCAGTTACATACTAGCGGGTCAATACGAGCAGTACTTC. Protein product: CASSYILAGQYEQYF.

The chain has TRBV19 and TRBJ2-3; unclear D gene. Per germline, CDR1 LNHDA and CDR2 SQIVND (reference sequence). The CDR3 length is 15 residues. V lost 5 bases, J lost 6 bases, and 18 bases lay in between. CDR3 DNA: TGTGCCAGTAGTTCGTGGCAGGCCGGTATGGATACGCAGTATTTT. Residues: CASSSWQAGMDTQYF.

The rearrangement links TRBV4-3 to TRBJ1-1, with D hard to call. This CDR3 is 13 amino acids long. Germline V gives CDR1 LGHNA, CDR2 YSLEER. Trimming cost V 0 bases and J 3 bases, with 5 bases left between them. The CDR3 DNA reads TGCGCCAGCAGCCAAGATCTCCACACTGAAGCTTTCTTT. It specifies CASSQDLHTEAFF.

CDR3 DNA: TGTGCCAGCAGCCAAGAGTGGACAGGGTCCTACGAGCAGTACTTC. Translating it yields CASSQEWTGSYEQYF. The chain has TRBV3-1 (or the pseudogene TRBV3-2) and TRBJ2-7, with TRBD1 matching over 8 bases. CDR3 length: 15 residues. V was clipped by 0 bases and J by 1 base; unmatched bases: 2. Looked up from germline, CDR1 is LGHDT and CDR2 is YNNKEL (reference sequence).

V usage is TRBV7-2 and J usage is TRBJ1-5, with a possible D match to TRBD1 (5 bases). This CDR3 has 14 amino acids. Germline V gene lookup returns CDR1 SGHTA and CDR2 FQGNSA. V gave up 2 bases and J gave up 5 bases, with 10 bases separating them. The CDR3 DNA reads TGTGCCAGCAGCTTACCCAGGGAGGATCAGCCCCAGCATTTT. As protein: CASSLPREDQPQHF.

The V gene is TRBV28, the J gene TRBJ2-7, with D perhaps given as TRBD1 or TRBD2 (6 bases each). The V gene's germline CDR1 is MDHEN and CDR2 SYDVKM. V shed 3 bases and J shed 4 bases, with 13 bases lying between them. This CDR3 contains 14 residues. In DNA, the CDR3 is TGTGCCAGCAGTTTCGGGGGCGCGACGTACGAGCAGTACTTC. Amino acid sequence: CASSFGGATYEQYF.

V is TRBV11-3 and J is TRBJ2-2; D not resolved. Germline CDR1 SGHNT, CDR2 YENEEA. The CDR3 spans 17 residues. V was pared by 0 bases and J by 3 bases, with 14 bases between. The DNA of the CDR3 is TGTGCCAGCAGCTTAGATAAAATGACCTCGCACACCGGGGAGCTGTTTTTT. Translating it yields CASSLDKMTSHTGELFF.

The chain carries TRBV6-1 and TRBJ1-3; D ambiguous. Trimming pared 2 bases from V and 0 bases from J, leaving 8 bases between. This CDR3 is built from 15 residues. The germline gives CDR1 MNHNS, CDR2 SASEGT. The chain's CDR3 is CASSENGNSGNTIYF. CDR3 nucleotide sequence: TGTGCCAGCAGTGAAAACGGAAACTCTGGAAACACCATATATTTT.

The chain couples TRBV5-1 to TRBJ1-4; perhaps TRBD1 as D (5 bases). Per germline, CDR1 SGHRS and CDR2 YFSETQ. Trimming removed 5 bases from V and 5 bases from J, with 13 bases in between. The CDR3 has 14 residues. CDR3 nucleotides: TGCGCCAGCAGGCCGGCCGGGGGGAATGAAAAACTGTTTTTT. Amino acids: CASRPAGGNEKLFF.

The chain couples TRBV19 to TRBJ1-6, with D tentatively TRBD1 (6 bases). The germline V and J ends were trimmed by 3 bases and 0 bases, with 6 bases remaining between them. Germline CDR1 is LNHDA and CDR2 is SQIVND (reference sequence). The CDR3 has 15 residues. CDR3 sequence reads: CASSMGASYNSPLHF. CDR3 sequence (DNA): TGTGCCAGTAGTATGGGGGCCTCCTATAATTCACCCCTCCACTTT.

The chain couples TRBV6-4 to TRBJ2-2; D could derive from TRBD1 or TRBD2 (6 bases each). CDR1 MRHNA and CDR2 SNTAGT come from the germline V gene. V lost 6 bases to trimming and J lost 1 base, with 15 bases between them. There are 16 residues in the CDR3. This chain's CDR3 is CASRYYGGLNTGELFF. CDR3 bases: TGTGCCAGCAGGTACTACGGGGGCCTGAACACCGGGGAGCTGTTTTTT.

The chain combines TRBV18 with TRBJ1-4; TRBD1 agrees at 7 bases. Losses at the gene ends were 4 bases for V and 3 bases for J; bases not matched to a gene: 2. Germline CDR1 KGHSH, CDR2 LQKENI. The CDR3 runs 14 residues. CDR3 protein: CASSLDRANEKLFF. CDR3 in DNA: TGTGCCAGCTCACTAGACAGGGCTAATGAAAAACTGTTTTTT.

DNA of the CDR3: TGTGCCAGCAGCTTACAACAGGGGTCTAACTATGGCTACACCTTC. Residues: CASSLQQGSNYGYTF. This sequence joins TRBV7-9 and TRBJ1-2, with 7 bases that match TRBD1. J lost 0 bases, V lost 2 bases, and 3 bases had no gene match. Germline CDR1 reads SEHNR; CDR2 reads FQNEAQ (reference sequence). This CDR3 has 15 amino acids.

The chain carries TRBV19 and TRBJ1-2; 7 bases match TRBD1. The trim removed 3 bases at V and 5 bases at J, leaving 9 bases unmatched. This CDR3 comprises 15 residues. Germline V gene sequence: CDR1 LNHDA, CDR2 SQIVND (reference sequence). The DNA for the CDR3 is TGTGCCAGTAGTATCCAGGGGGGCCACGGGTATGGCTACACCTTC. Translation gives CASSIQGGHGYGYTF. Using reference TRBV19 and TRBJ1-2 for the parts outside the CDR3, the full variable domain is DGGITQSPKYLFRKEGQNVTLSCEQNLNHDAMYWYRQDPGQGLRLIYYSQIVNDFQKGDIAEGYSVSREKKESFPLTVTSAQKNPTAFYLCASSIQGGHGYGYTFGSGTRLTVV.

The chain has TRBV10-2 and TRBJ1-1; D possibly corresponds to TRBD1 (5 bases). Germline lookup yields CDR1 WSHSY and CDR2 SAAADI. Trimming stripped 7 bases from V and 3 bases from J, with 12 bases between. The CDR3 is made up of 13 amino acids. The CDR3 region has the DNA TGCGCCAGCATGAGGGGCCCGGACACTGAAGCTTTCTTT. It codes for CASMRGPDTEAFF.